The entry that follows covers one TCR beta chain sequence. The data originate from a study of control samples from healthy donors and cancer patients. TCRdb keeps only in-frame clones here, not all; method: immunoSEQ multiplex PCR. The data hold more than 95,000 clones, with over 75% observed a single time. The trim removed 4 bases at V and 9 bases at J, leaving 1 base unmatched. Looked up from germline, CDR1 is SQVTM and CDR2 is ANQGSEA. The CDR3 length is 12 residues. The sequencing sample was made of PBMCs. The J gene is TRBJ2-1, the V gene TRBV29-1; 12 positions match TRBD2. The TCR originated in a woman between 45 and 60 years old with colorectal cancer. CDR3 protein: CSVATSGSEQFF. Written as DNA, the CDR3 is TGCAGCGTTGCGACTAGCGGGAGTGAGCAGTTCTTC.